Presented here are 19 T cell receptor beta chains from one specimen sequenced in a study of T cell repertoires in cytomegalovirus infection. TCRdb re-called the reads through MiXCR, storing one row per CDR3 protein. Of approximately 400,000 distinct CDR3 sequences in the sample, approximately 32% were seen once. The sample taken for sequencing was PBMCs. The receptor source for this set is a human donor in good health (CMV status not recorded). Some clones in this sample may be carry-over from other donors' samples.

This chain uses TRBV12-3 or TRBV12-4 with TRBJ1-2; D is uncertain. The V and J ends lost 10 bases and 1 base respectively, with 10 bases between them. The CDR3 totals 12 residues. The CDR3 DNA reads TGTGCCATCCGCACGGGTAACTATGGCTACACCTTC. Protein: CAIRTGNYGYTF.

This clonotype appeared a few times. The chain recombines TRBV4-1 with TRBJ1-5; 9 bases match TRBD1. CDR3 length: 14 residues. The V and J ends lost 5 bases and 5 bases, in that order; junction bases with no gene match: 4. Germline V lookup: CDR1 MGHRA, CDR2 YSYEKL. This CDR3 reads CASSFTGGDQPQHF. The CDR3, as DNA: TGCGCCAGCAGCTTCACAGGGGGCGATCAGCCCCAGCATTTT.

The chain recombines TRBV6-6 with TRBJ2-7; no clear D. The germline gives CDR1 MNHNY, CDR2 SVGAGI (reference sequence). Trimming left V 6 bases short and J 2 bases short, with 11 bases between. The CDR3 has 13 amino acids. CDR3 in amino acids: CASSLTVTYEQYF. DNA of the CDR3: TGTGCCAGCAGCTTGACTGTAACCTACGAGCAGTACTTC.

This clonotype was seen only a few times. The chain uses TRBV4-1 and TRBJ2-5, with a weak D call TRBD2 (5 bases). Germline V gives CDR1 MGHRA, CDR2 YSYEKL. V was clipped by 5 bases and J by 4 bases, with 29 bases between them. The CDR3 spans 19 residues. CDR3 residues: CASSTNLWYQRRTRETQYF. Written as DNA, the CDR3 is TGCGCCAGCAGCACTAATCTCTGGTACCAACGGAGGACTCGAGAGACCCAGTACTTC.

Remarks on this clonotype: A much bigger clone sits one base away, suggesting this may be a read error. The CDR3 does not end in the conserved phenylalanine or tryptophan, so this is likely a read error. The chain joins TRBV7-6 to TRBJ2-2; D is unclear. From germline, CDR1 is SGHVS and CDR2 FNYEAQ. The V and J ends lost 3 bases and 6 bases respectively, with 17 bases between them. The CDR3 length is 16 residues. CDR3 DNA sequence: TGTGCCAGCAGCTTGTACCTCGGACCACCTCCCGGGGAGCTGTTTCTT. It specifies CASSLYLGPPPGELFL.

This clonotype was counted between two and nine times. CDR3: CASSLEGEVTEAFF. The CDR3 nucleotides read TGTGCCAGCAGCTTAGAGGGGGAAGTCACTGAAGCTTTCTTT. The rearrangement uses TRBV7-9 and TRBJ1-1; a weak D match, TRBD1 (6 bases). CDR3 length: 14 amino acids. Trimming pared 1 base from V and 4 bases from J, leaving 10 bases between. Germline values: CDR1 SEHNR, CDR2 FQNEAQ (reference sequence).

This clonotype was recorded a few times. The chain uses TRBV6-2 or TRBV6-3 and TRBJ1-3; 8 bases align to TRBD1. Germline V CDR1 and CDR2: MNHEY, SVGEGT. Trimming removed 2 bases from V and 4 bases from J; junction bases left unmatched: 7. CDR3 length: 16 residues. The CDR3 reads CASSYPDRVAGNTIYF. CDR3 bases: TGTGCCAGCAGTTACCCGGACAGGGTAGCCGGAAACACCATATATTTT.

The chain uses TRBV28 and TRBJ2-3; 10 bases are a match to TRBD2. Unmatched junction bases numbered 3, after V lost 11 bases and J lost 1 base. Germline V gene lookup returns CDR1 MDHEN and CDR2 SYDVKM. The CDR3 extends over 13 amino acids. The chain's CDR3 is CAGTSAGTDTQYF. In DNA, the CDR3 is TGTGCCGGGACTAGCGCCGGCACAGATACGCAGTATTTT.

J is TRBJ1-4 and V is TRBV5-1; D remains ambiguous. The CDR3 length is 13 residues. Trimming pared 0 bases from V and 3 bases from J, leaving 3 bases between. The germline gives CDR1 SGHRS, CDR2 YFSETQ. This CDR3 reads CASSLESNEKLFF. CDR3 DNA: TGCGCCAGCAGCTTGGAGTCTAATGAAAAACTGTTTTTT.

The chain has TRBV20-1 and TRBJ2-1; 11 nucleotides match TRBD2. Per germline, CDR1 DFQATT and CDR2 SNEGSKA (reference sequence). This CDR3 is built from 14 residues. Trimming at V came to 5 bases and at J to 9 bases, leaving 9 bases not matched to a gene. CDR3: CSAGGGLAGGEQFF. CDR3 coding DNA: TGCAGTGCTGGGGGTGGGCTAGCGGGGGGTGAGCAGTTCTTC.

A few counts support this clonotype. The chain has TRBV6-2 or TRBV6-3 and TRBJ2-7, with a weak D call TRBD2 (6 bases). V lost 6 bases and J lost 0, with 18 bases in between. This CDR3 region has 16 residues. Germline V gives CDR1 MNHEY, CDR2 SVGEGT. The CDR3 DNA sequence: TGTGCCAGCAGAACCGAACGGGGAGCGGGCTCCTACGAGCAGTACTTC. This sequence encodes CASRTERGAGSYEQYF.

This clonotype was counted at least ten times. The V and J genes are TRBV7-2 and TRBJ1-1; 8 bases agree with TRBD1. Trimming at V came to 4 bases and at J to 4 bases, leaving 8 bases not matched to a gene. Germline-derived CDR1 and CDR2 are SGHTA and FQGNSA. The CDR3 runs 15 residues. The CDR3 DNA reads TGTGCCAGCAGCTACGCAGGGGGCGCGGGCACTGAAGCTTTCTTT. It translates to CASSYAGGAGTEAFF.

The chain is built from TRBV19 and TRBJ2-1; D gene uncertain. The CDR3 is 11 residues long. Germline values: CDR1 LNHDA, CDR2 SQIVND (reference sequence). V lost 5 bases to trimming and J lost 5 bases, with 4 bases between them. The CDR3 nucleotides read TGTGCCAGTAGTCGCCACAATGAGCAGTTCTTC. This codes for CASSRHNEQFF.

This clonotype has just a few counts. This rearrangement joins TRBV5-6 to TRBJ1-4, with a possible D match to TRBD1 (6 bases). Trimming shortened V by 5 bases and J by 0 bases, and 14 bases separated the two germline ends. The CDR3 spans 16 residues. CDR1 and CDR2 from the germline V gene are SGHDT and YYEEEE. CDR3 in DNA: TGTGCCAGCAGTCCTACAGGGACCCCAACTAATGAAAAACTGTTTTTT. Translated: CASSPTGTPTNEKLFF. Full variable domain (rest looked up from reference TRBV5-6 and TRBJ1-4): DAGVTQSPTHLIKTRGQQVTLRCSPKSGHDTVSWYQQALGQGPQFIFQYYEEEERQRGNFPDRFSGHQFPNYSSELNVNALLLGDSALYLCASSPTGTPTNEKLFFGSGTQLSVL.

The chain links TRBV15 to TRBJ1-2; D ambiguous. V lost 0 bases to trimming and J lost 4 bases, with 9 bases between them. Germline CDR1 is LNHNV and CDR2 is YYDKDF (reference sequence). The CDR3 spans 14 residues. CDR3 region: CATSRDRGSYGYTF. The CDR3 DNA reads as TGTGCCACCAGCAGAGATCGCGGGAGCTATGGCTACACCTTC. Drawing the rest from reference TRBV15 and TRBJ1-2, the complete variable domain is DAMVIQNPRYQVTQFGKPVTLSCSQTLNHNVMYWYQQKSSQAPKLLFHYYDKDFNNEADTPDNFQSRRPNTSFCFLDIRSPGLGDTAMYLCATSRDRGSYGYTFGSGTRLTVV.

Points on this clonotype: A clone one base away is much larger, so this may be a read error. V and J are TRBV7-9 and TRBJ1-1; D is uncertain. Germline lookup yields CDR1 SEHNR and CDR2 FQNEAQ (reference sequence). The length of the CDR3 is 14 residues. The CDR3 DNA is TGTGCCAGCAGCGCCGAGGGCTCGAACACTGAAGCTTTATTT. Translated: CASSAEGSNTEALF.

The chain has TRBV18 and TRBJ1-5; 10 positions agree with TRBD1. The CDR3 runs to 15 residues. Trimming cost V 2 bases and J 3 bases; bases outside gene matches: 1. CDR1 is KGHSH, CDR2 LQKENI, per germline. CDR3 nucleotides: TGTGCCAGCTCACCAGACAGGGGGCTCAATCAGCCCCAGCATTTT. Translated: CASSPDRGLNQPQHF. Combining the CDR3 with reference TRBV18 and TRBJ1-5 gives the whole variable domain NAGVMQNPRHLVRRRGQEARLRCSPMKGHSHVYWYRQLPEEGLKFMVYLQKENIIDESGMPKERFSAEFPKEGPSILRIQQVVRGDSAAYFCASSPDRGLNQPQHFGDGTRLSIL.

At least ten counts were recorded for this clonotype. The J gene is TRBJ2-5, the V gene TRBV7-6; D remains unclear. The CDR3 contains 12 residues. V lost 0 bases and J 5 bases, leaving 4 bases between the germline ends. Germline CDR1 SGHVS, CDR2 FNYEAQ. The CDR3 is CASSLAKETQYF. The CDR3 DNA reads TGTGCCAGCAGCTTAGCAAAGGAGACCCAGTACTTC.

This clonotype was counted ten times or more. The DNA for the CDR3 is TGTGCCAGCAGCTTAGCGGGCACTTACTCCTACGAGCAGTACTTC. It yields the protein CASSLAGTYSYEQYF. The chain carries TRBV7-8 and TRBJ2-7; D remains ambiguous. The V end lost 0 bases, the J end lost 0 bases, and 9 bases lay between the germline ends. The length of the CDR3 is 15 residues. Germline-derived CDR1 and CDR2 are SGHVS and FQNEAQ.